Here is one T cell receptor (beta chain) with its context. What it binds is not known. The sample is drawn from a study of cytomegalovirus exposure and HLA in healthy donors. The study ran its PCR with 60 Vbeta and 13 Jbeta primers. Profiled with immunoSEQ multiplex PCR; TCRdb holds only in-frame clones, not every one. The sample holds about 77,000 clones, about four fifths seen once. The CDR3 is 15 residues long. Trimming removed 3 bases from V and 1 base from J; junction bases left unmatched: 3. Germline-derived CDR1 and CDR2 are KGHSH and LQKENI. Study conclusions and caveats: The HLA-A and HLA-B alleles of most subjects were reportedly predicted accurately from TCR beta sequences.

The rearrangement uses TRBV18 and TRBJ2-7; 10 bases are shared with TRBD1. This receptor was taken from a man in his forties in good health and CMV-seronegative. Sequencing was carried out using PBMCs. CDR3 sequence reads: CASSPPGQGSYEQYF. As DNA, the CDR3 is TGTGCCAGCTCACCTCCGGGACAGGGGTCCTACGAGCAGTACTTC.